One T cell receptor (beta chain) is described in this entry. It has no known antigen specificity. There are no base qualities to consult, and no much larger clone falls within one base. The sample's time point label, decoded: baseline before first vaccination. Vaccinee samples were obtained from the UK trials COV001 and COV002, which included a single-blind randomized controlled phase 2/3 trial of AZD1222 (ChAdOx1 nCoV-19) in healthy adults. For TCRbeta chain sequencing, PBMC samples from trial participants were taken at day 0 and at day 28 after the second dose. This sample is part of a study of T cell responses to AZD1222 COVID-19 vaccine (dated by TCRdb to about 2021). Describing the broader study: AZD1222 recipients with second doses at about 4 weeks or about 12 weeks were pooled, because spike-specific TCR depth and breadth did not differ between schedules. A total of 230 to 250 trial participants underwent TCR sequencing, of whom 207 had received two doses of AZD1222 and 26 had received two doses of the MenACWY control vaccine. Enrollment into the trials was organized by age into subgroups of 18-55, 56-69 and 70-plus years, and those subgroups contained roughly 140, 27 and 60 TCR-sequenced participants, respectively. Beyond this particular receptor, the publication reports: Reportedly, close to half of the unique spike-specific TCRs recognized epitopes lying outside the regions that are mutated in the B.1.351 and B.1.1.7 variants. Conclusions about previously exposed vaccinees are limited because only six or seven AZD1222 recipients were SARS-CoV-2 seropositive at baseline. Spike-specific TCR breadth and depth rose significantly after two AZD1222 doses compared with day 0 and with MenACWY recipients. The 56-69-year group was small, and its depth increase did not reach significance, likely because of low power. The vaccine-associated CD4 TCRs covered the entire spike protein, and the dominant responses fell in regions 160-218 and 743-854. Participants were mostly white British, with more females than males. The authors suggested clonal diversity may have been underestimated. Because no day 14 peak-response samples were available, repertoires were characterized only after the peak T cell response.

Looking up the germline V gene (reference sequence) yields CDR1 LNHNV and CDR2 YYDKDF. At the junction V is shortened by 4 bases and J by 4 bases, with 14 bases in between. The CDR3, cysteine through phenylalanine, is 14 amino acids long. The entry retains the CDR3 DNA only, 42 bases that are in frame from base 1. The CDR3 regions of human TCRbeta chains were subjected to immunosequencing. In the paper's pipeline: TCRs in the repertoires were matched against a reference library of SARS-CoV-2-specific TCRs that had been generated with the MIRA antigen-specificity platform. Breadth was defined as the fraction of unique TCRs that were SARS-CoV-2-associated, and depth was defined as the fraction of total T cells that were SARS-CoV-2-associated. Using the MIRA data, each spike-specific TCR was assigned both to the spike region to which the TCR was reactive and to a CD4 or CD8 class. Log10-transformed breadth and depth values were compared by one-way ANOVA with Sidak's multiple comparisons tests. TCRdb provides this immuneACCESS table in a form limited to in-frame rearrangements. Some clones are lacking; in checked studies, under half of them reflect an unresolved V gene, and why the rest are absent is not known. For V, J and clone size, that table is used; D and trimming come from the DNA. This sample is represented by some 130,000 clones; 65% to 90% of them were singletons. The ten largest clonotypes hold approximately 20% of the sample.

The sample was peripheral blood, taken on day 0 of AZD1222 vaccination. Here the chain combines TRBV15 and TRBJ2-7; the best D guess is TRBD2, with 6 bases matching. This TCR was sampled from an adult in good health. The sequence in DNA is TGTGCCACCAGCACCCGACTAGTTGGGTACGAGCAGTACTTC. This translates into CATSTRLVGYEQYF.